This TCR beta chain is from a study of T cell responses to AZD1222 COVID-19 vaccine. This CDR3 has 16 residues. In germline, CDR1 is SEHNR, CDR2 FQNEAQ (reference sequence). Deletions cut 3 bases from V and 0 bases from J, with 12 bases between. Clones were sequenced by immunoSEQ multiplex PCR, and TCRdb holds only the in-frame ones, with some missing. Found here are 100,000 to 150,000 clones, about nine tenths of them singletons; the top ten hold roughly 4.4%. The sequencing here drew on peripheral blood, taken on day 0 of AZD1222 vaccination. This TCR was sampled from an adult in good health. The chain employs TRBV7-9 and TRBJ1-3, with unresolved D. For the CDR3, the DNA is TGTGCCAGCAGCTTTTCCAGGAGACTCTCTGGAAACACCATATATTTT. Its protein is CASSFSRRLSGNTIYF.